The 16 T cell receptor beta chains below were found in one sample sequenced in a study of lung T cells in sarcoidosis with Löfgren's syndrome. TCRdb re-derived calls from the reads in MiXCR, one entry per CDR3 protein. This table has approximately 1,200 distinct CDR3 sequences, 25% to 35% appearing once. The sample was CD4+ T cells from PBMCs. Receptor source: a human donor with sarcoidosis (Löfgren's syndrome or another form), or a control subject (not recorded which).

V gene TRBV28 combines with J gene TRBJ1-5, with 10 bases identical to TRBD1. This CDR3 has 17 amino acids. V lost 5 bases and J lost 12; bases outside the gene matches: 19. Per the germline V gene, CDR1 is MDHEN and CDR2 is SYDVKM. CDR3 DNA: TGTGCCAGCAGTCCCCGGGACAGGGGAGTAGAAGCAATCAGCCAGCATTTT. Translation: CASSPRDRGVEAISQHF. Complete variable domain (other parts from reference TRBV28 and TRBJ1-5): DVKVTQSSRYLVKRTGEKVFLECVQDMDHENMFWYRQDPGLGLRLIYFSYDVKMKEKGDIPEGYSVSREKKERFSLILESASTNQTSMYLCASSPRDRGVEAISQHFGDGTRLSIL.

This clonotype is termed large. This chain uses TRBV19 with TRBJ1-1; maybe TRBD1 (5 bases). The V end was cut by 2 bases, the J end by 6 bases, with 16 bases between. Germline-derived CDR1 and CDR2 are LNHDA and SQIVND (reference sequence). The CDR3 is made up of 15 amino acids. CDR3 sequence: CASSINTGVYAEAFF. The CDR3 bases are TGTGCCAGTAGTATAAATACGGGGGTTTACGCTGAAGCTTTCTTT.

As concerns this clonotype: The junction does not match germline at one end; this may be a read error. The chain joins TRBV27 to TRBJ2-7; possibly TRBD1 for D (5 bases). CDR1 and CDR2 (germline): MNHEY, SMNVEV (reference sequence). This CDR3 is 12 amino acids long. In DNA, the CDR3 is TGTGCCGGCAGCTCAGGGTACAACGAGCAGTACTTC. It codes for CAGSSGYNEQYF.

A note on this clonotype: At one end the junction does not follow the germline gene, possibly because of a read error. The chain is built from TRBV15 and TRBJ1-1; TRBD1 is a possible D gene (6 bases). The CDR3 loop spans 14 amino acids. Germline V gene sequence: CDR1 LNHNV, CDR2 YYDKDF (reference sequence). CDR3 DNA: TGTGCCACCAACAGAGATGTAGGGGGATCTGAAGCTTTCTTT. Its protein product is CATNRDVGGSEAFF.

This clonotype is categorized as large. The genes are TRBV20-1 and TRBJ2-7; tentative D call: TRBD1 (6 bases). The CDR3 has 15 amino acids. Trimming removed 0 bases at V and 2 bases at J, with 14 bases between. Looked up from germline, CDR1 is DFQATT and CDR2 is SNEGSKA (reference sequence). CDR3 region: CSARDPRGQTYEQYF. The CDR3 DNA follows: TGCAGTGCTAGAGATCCCAGGGGCCAGACCTACGAGCAGTACTTC.

As regards this clonotype: At one boundary the junction diverges from the germline segment, which might be a read error. The gene calls are TRBV20-1 and TRBJ2-3; the D gene could be TRBD1 or TRBD2 (5 bases each). The CDR3 has 11 residues. The germline V gene has CDR1 DFQATT and CDR2 SNEGSKA (reference sequence). The CDR3 coding sequence is TGCAGTGCTAATCAGGGAGATACGCAGTGTTTT. Its protein product is CSANQGDTQCF.

This clonotype is judged medium-sized. The genes are TRBV7-2 and TRBJ2-3; no clear D. The V end lost 1 base, the J end lost 7 bases, and 6 bases lay between the germline ends. Germline lookup yields CDR1 SGHTA and CDR2 FQGNSA. The CDR3 consists of 12 residues. CDR3: CASSLDWNTQYF. CDR3 coding DNA: TGTGCCAGCAGCTTAGATTGGAATACGCAGTATTTT.

This clonotype was recorded at least ten times. The chain recombines TRBV29-1 with TRBJ2-5; 7 nucleotides agree with TRBD1. Germline V gene lookup returns CDR1 SQVTM and CDR2 ANQGSEA. The CDR3 sequence is 12 residues long. With V trimmed by 6 bases and J by 3 bases, 4 bases remained unmatched. The CDR3 region is CSVRTGEETQYF. The CDR3 coding sequence is TGCAGCGTGCGGACAGGAGAAGAGACCCAGTACTTC.

Sample share makes this clonotype medium-sized (0.01 to 0.1%). CDR3 in amino acids: CASSSDGYNSPLHF. The CDR3 DNA is TGTGCCAGCAGCTCCGACGGATATAATTCACCCCTCCACTTT. The chain couples TRBV2 to TRBJ1-6; D call uncertain. Trimming left V 6 bases short and J 4 bases short, with 10 bases between. The CDR3 sequence is 14 residues long. Germline V gives CDR1 SNHLY, CDR2 FYNNEI.

By share, this clonotype counts as medium-sized. The J gene is TRBJ2-5, the V gene TRBV28; possibly TRBD2 for D (6 bases). There are 14 residues in the CDR3. Germline V lookup: CDR1 MDHEN, CDR2 SYDVKM. Trimming took 1 base from V and 1 from J, leaving 7 bases between them. The CDR3 reads CASSLSGLQETQYF. CDR3 nucleotide sequence: TGTGCCAGCAGTTTATCGGGACTCCAAGAGACCCAGTACTTC. Full variable domain (rest looked up from reference TRBV28 and TRBJ2-5): DVKVTQSSRYLVKRTGEKVFLECVQDMDHENMFWYRQDPGLGLRLIYFSYDVKMKEKGDIPEGYSVSREKKERFSLILESASTNQTSMYLCASSLSGLQETQYFGPGTRLLVL.

About this clonotype: Mismatch with germline at one junction end may stem from a read error. This chain links TRBV7-3 with TRBJ2-5; D unresolved. The CDR3 has 13 residues. Germline CDR1 reads SGHTA; CDR2 reads FQGTGA. CDR3 region: CASSLTGQETQHF. Written as DNA, the CDR3 is TGTGCCAGCAGCTTAACCGGTCAAGAGACCCAGCACTTC.

As regards this clonotype: At one end, the junction sequence differs from germline, possibly due to a read error. The J gene is TRBJ2-5, the V gene TRBV28; D unclear. Per the germline V gene, CDR1 is MDHEN and CDR2 is SYDVKM. CDR3 length: 13 residues. The CDR3 loop is CASSRQNPETQCF. Written as DNA, the CDR3 is TGTGCCAGCAGCCGGCAGAACCCAGAGACCCAGTGCTTC.

By proportion, this clonotype is large (0.1 to 1%). The gene calls are TRBV7-6 and TRBJ1-3; the D gene is possibly TRBD1 (5 bases). Per germline, CDR1 SGHVS and CDR2 FNYEAQ. Trimming removed 5 bases from V and 4 bases from J, with 9 bases in between. This CDR3 is built from 13 residues. The DNA for the CDR3 is TGTGCCAGCAGCACCAACAGGGGAAACACCATATATTTT. Translation: CASSTNRGNTIYF.

By share, this clonotype ranks as medium-sized. V gene TRBV18 combines with J gene TRBJ2-5; tentative D call: TRBD2 (6 bases). The V gene lost 3 bases and the J gene lost 3 bases, with 14 bases spanning the gap. The CDR3 runs to 15 residues. CDR1 and CDR2 from the germline V gene are KGHSH and LQKENI. The CDR3 spells CASSPFSGRKETQYF. The CDR3 DNA reads as TGTGCCAGCTCACCTTTCTCCGGGAGAAAAGAGACCCAGTACTTC.

Turning to this clonotype: A read error may account for a junction end that differs from germline. The CDR3 spells CASKNRVAFYNEQFF. CDR3 DNA sequence: TGCGCCAGCAAAAACAGGGTGGCGTTCTACAATGAACAGTTCTTC. J is TRBJ2-1 and V is TRBV5-1, with a tentative D call TRBD1 (6 bases). The CDR3 runs 15 residues. Germline lookup yields CDR1 SGHRS and CDR2 YFSETQ.

This clonotype came up a few times. The rearrangement uses TRBV2 and TRBJ1-6; 7 bases agree with TRBD1. The CDR3 runs 15 residues. CDR1 is SNHLY, CDR2 FYNNEI, per germline. Trimming removed 5 bases from V and 14 bases from J; junction bases left unmatched: 15. As DNA, the CDR3 is TGTGCCAGCAGTAACCGGGACAGTAGTAATTCGACCCTCCACTTT. Its protein is CASSNRDSSNSTLHF.